The 24 T cell receptor beta chains given below trace back to one sample, sequenced in a study of cytomegalovirus exposure and HLA in healthy donors. The study ran its PCR with 60 Vbeta and 13 Jbeta primers. Data came from immunoSEQ multiplex PCR; TCRdb stores just in-frame clones and leaves some out. This table has 150,000 to 200,000 clones, roughly 72% appearing once. Sequenced sample: PBMCs. The receptors shown here come from a man aged 40-49 years in good health and CMV-seronegative.

The chain joins TRBV9 to TRBJ2-7; 9 bases are shared with TRBD2. From germline, CDR1 is SGDLS and CDR2 YYNGEE. V was pared by 0 bases and J by 6 bases, with 7 bases of the junction left unmatched. The CDR3 is 15 residues long. CDR3: CASSVERSGSSEQYF. The CDR3 DNA follows: TGTGCCAGCAGCGTAGAACGTAGCGGGAGCTCCGAGCAGTACTTC.

This sequence joins TRBV9 and TRBJ2-3, with a possible D match to TRBD1 (6 bases). From germline, CDR1 is SGDLS and CDR2 YYNGEE. The ends were cut back, 2 bases at V and 6 bases at J, with 16 bases in the middle. CDR3 length equals 15 residues. CDR3 amino acids: CASSVGQGMEDTQYF. The CDR3 DNA follows: TGTGCCAGCAGCGTCGGGCAGGGGATGGAGGATACGCAGTATTTT.

This chain uses TRBV28 with TRBJ2-1; D is unresolved. The CDR3 runs to 13 residues. V lost 1 base to trimming and J lost 5 bases, with 6 bases between them. CDR1 is MDHEN and CDR2 is SYDVKM in the germline V gene. CDR3 sequence reads: CASSLYPDNEQFF. In DNA form, the CDR3 reads TGTGCCAGCAGTTTATATCCAGACAATGAGCAGTTCTTC.

Only a few counts were recorded for this clone. The chain couples TRBV7-3 to TRBJ1-2; D is perhaps TRBD1 (5 bases). Germline V gene sequence: CDR1 SGHTA, CDR2 FQGTGA. Deletions cut 5 bases from V and 6 bases from J, with 19 bases between. The CDR3 is made up of 15 amino acids. The CDR3 here is CASSLGGGGLDGYTF. Written as DNA, the CDR3 is TGTGCCAGCAGCCTCGGGGGGGGAGGTCTTGATGGCTACACCTTC. The variable domain in full, completed from reference TRBV7-3 and TRBJ1-2, reads GAGVSQTPSNKVTEKGKYVELRCDPISGHTALYWYRQSLGQGPEFLIYFQGTGAADDSGLPNDRFFAVRPEGSVSTLKIQRTERGDSAVYLCASSLGGGGLDGYTFGSGTRLTVV.

This rearrangement joins TRBV2 to TRBJ2-5; 9 bases align to TRBD1. The J call may be incorrect, as the DNA end agrees better with TRBJ2-7. The CDR3 contains 14 residues. Germline CDR1 SNHLY, CDR2 FYNNEI. The CDR3 DNA reads TGTGCCAGCGCGAAGGGGACAGGGTACAACGAGCAGTACTTC. Its protein is CASAKGTGYNEQYF.

This clone was seen only once. The chain uses TRBV2 and TRBJ2-5; D unresolved. Germline CDR1 reads SNHLY; CDR2 reads FYNNEI. The CDR3 extends over 12 amino acids. Trimming left V 7 bases short and J 0 bases short, with 6 bases between. Here the CDR3 reads CASTLYQETQYF. Here the CDR3 DNA reads TGTGCCAGCACCCTGTACCAAGAGACCCAGTACTTC. Drawing the rest from reference TRBV2 and TRBJ2-5, the complete variable domain is EPEVTQTPSHQVTQMGQEVILRCVPISNHLYFYWYRQILGQKVEFLVSFYNNEISEKSEIFDDQFSVERPDGSNFTLKIRSTKLEDSAMYFCASTLYQETQYFGPGTRLLVL.

The chain employs TRBV23-1 and TRBJ1-5; 8 bases line up with TRBD1. TRBV23-1 is placed among ORFs of uncertain function. V lost 7 bases, J lost 2 bases, and 4 bases stayed unmatched. The CDR3 runs to 14 residues. The CDR3, as DNA: TGCGCCAGCAAAAGGACAGGGTGCAATCAGCCCCAGCATTTT. Translation: CASKRTGCNQPQHF.

The V and J genes are TRBV30 and TRBJ2-2; no clear D gene. V shed 3 bases and J shed 1 base, with 6 bases lying between them. Germline CDR1 GTSNPN, CDR2 SVGIG (reference sequence). CDR3 length: 13 residues. CDR3 protein: CAWSFLNTGELFF. The CDR3 DNA reads as TGTGCCTGGAGCTTTTTGAACACCGGGGAGCTGTTTTTT.

The chain links TRBV30 to TRBJ1-5; no reliable D call. V lost 2 bases and J 9 bases, leaving 17 bases between the germline ends. In germline, CDR1 is GTSNPN, CDR2 SVGIG (reference sequence). The CDR3 has 14 amino acids. The chain's CDR3 is CAWSLGSDSGPQHF. The CDR3 DNA sequence: TGTGCCTGGAGTCTCGGCAGTGATTCAGGGCCCCAGCATTTT.

This clone came up once. This chain uses TRBV27 with TRBJ1-5, with 9 bases fitting TRBD1. V lost 4 bases to trimming and J lost 4 bases; unmatched junction nucleotides: 8. The CDR3 has 16 amino acids. Looked up from germline, CDR1 is MNHEY and CDR2 is SMNVEV (reference sequence). Here the CDR3 reads CASSSRTGALNQPQHF. In DNA, the CDR3 is TGTGCCAGCAGTTCCAGGACAGGGGCCCTAAATCAGCCCCAGCATTTT.

J is TRBJ1-6 and V is TRBV30; D remains unclear. This CDR3 is built from 13 residues. V gave up 0 bases and J gave up 8 bases, with 8 bases separating them. The V gene's germline CDR1 is GTSNPN and CDR2 SVGIG (reference sequence). CDR3 in DNA: TGTGCCTGGAGTGTAAACTTGTATTCACCCCTCCACTTT. As protein: CAWSVNLYSPLHF.

Notes on this clone: Other DNA sequences of this sample code for an identical CDR3. The chain has TRBV6-6 and TRBJ2-2, with 9 bases fitting TRBD2. The V and J ends lost 8 bases and 4 bases, in that order; junction bases with no gene match: 11. The length of the CDR3 is 16 residues. Germline loops: CDR1 MNHNY, CDR2 SVGAGI (reference sequence). CDR3 residues: CASALTSGPVTGELFF. CDR3 DNA sequence: TGTGCCAGCGCCCTTACTAGCGGGCCTGTCACCGGGGAGCTGTTTTTT.

CDR3 region: CASSSTGAGNTIYF. DNA of the CDR3: TGTGCCAGCAGTTCTACAGGGGCTGGAAACACCATATATTTT. The J gene is TRBJ1-3, the V gene TRBV28; TRBD1 matches 7 bases. In germline, CDR1 is MDHEN, CDR2 SYDVKM. V lost 4 bases, J lost 2 bases, and 2 bases stayed unmatched. The CDR3 is 14 amino acids.

To note about this clone: The junction departs from the called germline gene at one end, perhaps through a read error. The chain couples TRBV5-6 to TRBJ2-4, with 7 bases matching TRBD1. Germline CDR1 SGHDT, CDR2 YYEEEE. The CDR3 runs 15 residues. Here the CDR3 reads CASSFRQGVKSIQYF. As DNA, the CDR3 is TGTGCCAGCAGCTTTCGGCAGGGGGTCAAAAGCATTCAGTACTTC.

The chain combines TRBV6-1 with TRBJ1-1; 9 bases agree with TRBD1. Germline assignment: CDR1 MNHNS and CDR2 SASEGT. The CDR3 runs to 14 residues. J lost 4 bases, V lost 6 bases, and 6 bases had no gene match. For the CDR3, the DNA is TGTGCCAGCAGGGTTACAGGGGGCCGCACTGAAGCTTTCTTT. This gives the protein CASRVTGGRTEAFF.

The V gene is TRBV30, the J gene TRBJ1-2; TRBD1 might be the D (5 bases). The V and J ends lost 3 bases and 4 bases respectively, with 12 bases between them. The length of the CDR3 is 13 residues. Germline-derived CDR1 and CDR2 are GTSNPN and SVGIG (reference sequence). CDR3 sequence: CAWSAGRGYGYTF. The DNA for the CDR3 is TGTGCCTGGAGCGCGGGACGCGGCTATGGCTACACCTTC.

J is TRBJ1-1 and V is TRBV25-1; D might be TRBD1 (5 bases). This CDR3 contains 16 residues. Germline CDR1 reads MGHDK; CDR2 reads SYGVNS. V lost 1 base to trimming and J lost 1 base, with 13 bases between them. The CDR3 coding sequence is TGTGCCAGCAGTGAATCGGAGGGACGAGCGAACACTGAAGCTTTCTTT. Translated: CASSESEGRANTEAFF.

The CDR3 region has the DNA TGTGCCAGCAGCCCAGGGGTTCTAGAGACCCAGTACTTC. This codes for CASSPGVLETQYF. The chain combines TRBV7-3 with TRBJ2-5; a weak D match, TRBD1 (6 bases). Germline V gives CDR1 SGHTA, CDR2 FQGTGA. Deletions cut 5 bases from V and 4 bases from J, with 11 bases between. This CDR3 has 13 residues.

V gene TRBV2 combines with J gene TRBJ1-1, with unresolved D. The germline CDR1 and CDR2 sequences are SNHLY and FYNNEI. This CDR3 comprises 13 residues. The CDR3 region is CAKDKAYGTEAFF. DNA of the CDR3: TGTGCAAAAGACAAAGCCTACGGCACTGAAGCTTTCTTT.

The V gene is TRBV5-1, the J gene TRBJ2-1; 7 bases agree with TRBD2. This CDR3 is 14 amino acids long. The germline CDR1 and CDR2 sequences are SGHRS and YFSETQ. V trimming: 0 bases; J trimming: 8 bases; junction bases outside the gene matches: 5. Written as DNA, the CDR3 is TGCGCCAGCAGCTTGGTGGGAGGGTCGGATGAGCAGTTCTTC. Translation gives CASSLVGGSDEQFF.

Only a few counts were recorded for this clone. This sample also contains other DNA sequences that code for the same CDR3. This chain uses TRBV5-1 with TRBJ2-5; tentatively, D is TRBD1 (5 bases). The germline CDR1 and CDR2 sequences are SGHRS and YFSETQ. Trimming took off 2 bases at V and 2 bases at J, with 7 bases between the two ends. There are 13 residues in the CDR3. The CDR3: CASSLGVQETQYF. DNA of the CDR3: TGCGCCAGCAGCTTAGGGGTTCAAGAGACCCAGTACTTC. Full variable domain (outside the CDR3, taken from reference TRBV5-1 and TRBJ2-5): KAGVTQTPRYLIKTRGQQVTLSCSPISGHRSVSWYQQTPGQGLQFLFEYFSETQRNKGNFPGRFSGRQFSNSRSEMNVSTLELGDSALYLCASSLGVQETQYFGPGTRLLVL.

This clone occurred once. V usage is TRBV15 and J usage is TRBJ2-1; 7 nucleotides match TRBD2. V shed 0 bases, J shed 14 bases, and the junction held 16 bases outside the gene matches. Germline CDR1 is LNHNV and CDR2 is YYDKDF (reference sequence). The CDR3 runs 16 residues. The CDR3 here is CATSREGGSNELGEFF. CDR3 DNA: TGTGCCACCAGCAGAGAGGGCGGGAGTAATGAATTGGGGGAGTTCTTC. The full variable domain, with the rest looked up from reference TRBV15 and TRBJ2-1, is DAMVIQNPRYQVTQFGKPVTLSCSQTLNHNVMYWYQQKSSQAPKLLFHYYDKDFNNEADTPDNFQSRRPNTSFCFLDIRSPGLGDTAMYLCATSREGGSNELGEFFGPGTRLTVL.

This clone came up once. This rearrangement joins TRBV30 to TRBJ2-2; maybe TRBD2 (6 bases). Germline lookup yields CDR1 GTSNPN and CDR2 SVGIG (reference sequence). Trimming left V 1 base short and J 5 bases short, with 8 bases between. The CDR3 sequence is 13 residues long. The CDR3 loop reads CAWSGGGTGELFF. The CDR3 region has the DNA TGTGCCTGGAGTGGTGGGGGGACCGGGGAGCTGTTTTTT.

The chain has TRBV28 and TRBJ2-1; 9 nucleotides align to TRBD2. The J segment lost 2 bases and the V segment lost 6 bases, leaving 8 bases of the junction unmatched. Germline assignment: CDR1 MDHEN and CDR2 SYDVKM. This CDR3 region has 16 residues. CDR3 sequence (DNA): TGTGCCAGCAGCCCCACTAGCGGGCTGCCCTACAATGAGCAGTTCTTC. Translation: CASSPTSGLPYNEQFF.